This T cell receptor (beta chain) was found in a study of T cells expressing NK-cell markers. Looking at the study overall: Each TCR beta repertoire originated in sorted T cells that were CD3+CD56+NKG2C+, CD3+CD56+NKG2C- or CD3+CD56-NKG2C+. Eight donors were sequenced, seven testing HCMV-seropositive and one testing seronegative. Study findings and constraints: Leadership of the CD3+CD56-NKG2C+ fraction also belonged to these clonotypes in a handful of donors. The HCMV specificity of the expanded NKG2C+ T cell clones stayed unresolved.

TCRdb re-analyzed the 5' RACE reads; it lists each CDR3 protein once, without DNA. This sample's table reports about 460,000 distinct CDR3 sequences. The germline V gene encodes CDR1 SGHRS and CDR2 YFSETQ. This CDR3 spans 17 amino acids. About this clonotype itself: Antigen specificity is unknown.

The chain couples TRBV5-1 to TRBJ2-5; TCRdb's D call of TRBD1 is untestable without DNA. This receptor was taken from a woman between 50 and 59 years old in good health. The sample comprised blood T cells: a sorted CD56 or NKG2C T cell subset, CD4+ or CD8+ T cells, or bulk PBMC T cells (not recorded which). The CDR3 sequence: CASSFRPPGTGEETQYF.